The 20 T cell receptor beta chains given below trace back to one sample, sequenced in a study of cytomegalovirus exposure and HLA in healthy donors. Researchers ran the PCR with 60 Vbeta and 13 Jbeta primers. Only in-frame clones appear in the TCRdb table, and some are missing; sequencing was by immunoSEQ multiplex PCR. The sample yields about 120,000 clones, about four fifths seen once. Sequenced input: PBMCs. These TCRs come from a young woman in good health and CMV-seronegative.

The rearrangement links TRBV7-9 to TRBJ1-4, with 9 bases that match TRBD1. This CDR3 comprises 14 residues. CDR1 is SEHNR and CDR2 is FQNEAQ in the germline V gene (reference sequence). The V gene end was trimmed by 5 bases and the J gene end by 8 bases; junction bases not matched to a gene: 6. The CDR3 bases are TGTGCCAGCAGCGGGGACAGGGCCTTCGAAAAACTGTTTTTT. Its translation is CASSGDRAFEKLFF.

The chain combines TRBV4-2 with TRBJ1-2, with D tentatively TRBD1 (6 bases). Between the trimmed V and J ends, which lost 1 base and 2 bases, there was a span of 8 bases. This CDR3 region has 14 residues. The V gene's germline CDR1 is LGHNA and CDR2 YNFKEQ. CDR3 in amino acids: CASSQGTGNYGYTF. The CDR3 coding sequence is TGTGCCAGCAGCCAAGGCACAGGGAACTATGGCTACACCTTC.

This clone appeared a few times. CDR3 DNA: TGTGCCAGTCAAACCGGGACAGGGGGCATCGAGCAGTACTTC. Its protein is CASQTGTGGIEQYF. The rearrangement uses TRBV2 and TRBJ2-7; 12 bases are a match to TRBD1. The CDR3 sequence is 14 residues long. From germline, CDR1 is SNHLY and CDR2 FYNNEI. V was clipped by 9 bases and J by 6 bases; unmatched bases: 9. Using reference TRBV2 and TRBJ2-7 for the parts outside the CDR3, the full variable domain is EPEVTQTPSHQVTQMGQEVILRCVPISNHLYFYWYRQILGQKVEFLVSFYNNEISEKSEIFDDQFSVERPDGSNFTLKIRSTKLEDSAMYFCASQTGTGGIEQYFGPGTRLTVT.

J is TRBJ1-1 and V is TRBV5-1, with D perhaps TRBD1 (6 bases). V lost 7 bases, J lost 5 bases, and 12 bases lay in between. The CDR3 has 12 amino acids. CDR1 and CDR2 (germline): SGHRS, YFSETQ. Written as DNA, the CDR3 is TGCGCCAGCCGTAGCAGGGGTACTGAAGCTTTCTTT. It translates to CASRSRGTEAFF.

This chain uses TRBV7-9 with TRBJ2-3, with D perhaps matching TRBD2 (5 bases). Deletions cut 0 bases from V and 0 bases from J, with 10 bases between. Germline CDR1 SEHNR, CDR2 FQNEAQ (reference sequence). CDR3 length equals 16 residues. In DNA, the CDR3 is TGTGCCAGCAGCTTAGCCTGGGAGTATAGCACAGATACGCAGTATTTT. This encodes CASSLAWEYSTDTQYF.

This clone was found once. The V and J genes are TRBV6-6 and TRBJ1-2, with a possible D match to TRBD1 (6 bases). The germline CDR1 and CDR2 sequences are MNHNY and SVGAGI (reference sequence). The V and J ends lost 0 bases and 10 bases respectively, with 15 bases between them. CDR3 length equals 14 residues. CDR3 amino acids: CASSYSTGGAYYTF. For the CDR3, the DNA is TGTGCCAGCAGTTACTCGACTGGGGGCGCTTACTACACCTTC.

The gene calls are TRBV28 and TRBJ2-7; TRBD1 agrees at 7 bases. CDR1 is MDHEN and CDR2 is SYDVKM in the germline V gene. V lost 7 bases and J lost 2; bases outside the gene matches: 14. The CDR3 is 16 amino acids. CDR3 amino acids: CASTPPPGQKTYEQYF. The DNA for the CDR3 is TGTGCCAGCACCCCGCCACCGGGACAGAAGACCTACGAGCAGTACTTC.

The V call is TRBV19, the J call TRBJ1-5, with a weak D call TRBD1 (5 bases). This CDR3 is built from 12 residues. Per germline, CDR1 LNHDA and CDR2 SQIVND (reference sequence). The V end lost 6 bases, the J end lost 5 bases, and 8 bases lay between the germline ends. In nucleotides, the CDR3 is TGTGCCAGTAGGGGGCGTTATCAGCCCCAGCATTTT. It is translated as CASRGRYQPQHF.

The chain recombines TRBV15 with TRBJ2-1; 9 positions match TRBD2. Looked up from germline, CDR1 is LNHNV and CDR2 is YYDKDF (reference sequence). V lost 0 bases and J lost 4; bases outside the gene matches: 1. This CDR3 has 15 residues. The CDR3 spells CATSRDLAGYNEQFF. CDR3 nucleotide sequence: TGTGCCACCAGCAGAGATCTAGCGGGATACAATGAGCAGTTCTTC.

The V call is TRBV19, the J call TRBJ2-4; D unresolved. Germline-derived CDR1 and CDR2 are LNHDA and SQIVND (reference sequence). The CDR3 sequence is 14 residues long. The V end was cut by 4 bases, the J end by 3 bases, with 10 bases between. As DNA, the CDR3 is TGTGCCAGTAGTACGAGGAATTACAAAAACATTCAGTACTTC. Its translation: CASSTRNYKNIQYF.

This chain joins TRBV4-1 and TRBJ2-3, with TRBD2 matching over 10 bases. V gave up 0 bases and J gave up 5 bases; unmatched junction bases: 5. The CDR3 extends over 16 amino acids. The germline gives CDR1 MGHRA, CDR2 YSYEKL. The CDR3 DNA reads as TGCGCCAGCAGCCAAGAGAGCGGGGGGGCAGTAGATACGCAGTATTTT. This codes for CASSQESGGAVDTQYF.

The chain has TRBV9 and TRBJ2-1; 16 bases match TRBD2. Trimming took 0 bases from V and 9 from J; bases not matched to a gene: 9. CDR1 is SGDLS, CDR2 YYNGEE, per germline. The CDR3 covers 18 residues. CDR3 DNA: TGTGCCAGCAGCGTAGGGGATCCGGGACTAGCGGGGGGGCGTGAGCAGTTCTTC. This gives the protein CASSVGDPGLAGGREQFF.

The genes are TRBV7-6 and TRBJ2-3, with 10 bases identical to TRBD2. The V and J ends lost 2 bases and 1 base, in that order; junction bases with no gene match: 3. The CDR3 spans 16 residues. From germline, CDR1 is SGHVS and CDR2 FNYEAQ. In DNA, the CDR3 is TGTGCCAGCAGCTTACTAGCGGGGGCCCGCACAGATACGCAGTATTTT. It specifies CASSLLAGARTDTQYF.

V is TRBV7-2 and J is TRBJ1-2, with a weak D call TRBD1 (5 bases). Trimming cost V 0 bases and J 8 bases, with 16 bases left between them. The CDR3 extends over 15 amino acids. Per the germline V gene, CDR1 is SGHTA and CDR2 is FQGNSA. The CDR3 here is CASSLAGSGVGGYTF. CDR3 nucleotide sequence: TGTGCCAGCAGCTTAGCGGGTTCGGGGGTGGGCGGCTACACCTTC.

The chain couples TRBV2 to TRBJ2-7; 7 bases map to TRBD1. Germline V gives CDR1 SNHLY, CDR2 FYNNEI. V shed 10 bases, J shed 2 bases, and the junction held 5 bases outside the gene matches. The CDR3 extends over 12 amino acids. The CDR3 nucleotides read TGTGCCACCAGGACAGGACCCTACGAGCAGTACTTC. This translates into CATRTGPYEQYF.

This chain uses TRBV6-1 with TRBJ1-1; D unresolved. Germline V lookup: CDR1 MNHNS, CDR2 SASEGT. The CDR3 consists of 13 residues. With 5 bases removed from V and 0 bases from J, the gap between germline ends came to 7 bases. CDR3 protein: CASSRLLNTEAFF. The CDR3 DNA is TGTGCCAGCAGTCGACTTTTGAACACTGAAGCTTTCTTT.

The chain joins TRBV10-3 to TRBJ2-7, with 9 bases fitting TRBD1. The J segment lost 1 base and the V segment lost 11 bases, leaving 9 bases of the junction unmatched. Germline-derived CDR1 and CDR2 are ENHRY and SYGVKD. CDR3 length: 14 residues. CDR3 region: CALRTGVGSYEQYF. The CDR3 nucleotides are TGTGCCTTACGGACAGGGGTGGGTTCCTACGAGCAGTACTTC.

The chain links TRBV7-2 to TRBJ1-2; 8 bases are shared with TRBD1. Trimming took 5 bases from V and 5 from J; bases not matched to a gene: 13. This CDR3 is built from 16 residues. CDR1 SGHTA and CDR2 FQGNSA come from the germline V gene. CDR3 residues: CASSTGQGGRVYGYTF. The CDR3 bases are TGTGCCAGCAGCACCGGACAGGGAGGAAGGGTTTATGGCTACACCTTC.

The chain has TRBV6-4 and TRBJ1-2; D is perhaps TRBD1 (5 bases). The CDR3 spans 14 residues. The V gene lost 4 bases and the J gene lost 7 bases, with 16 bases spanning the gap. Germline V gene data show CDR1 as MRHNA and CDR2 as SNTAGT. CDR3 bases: TGTGCCAGCAGTGTGAATTCAGGGTATCCTGGCTACACCTTC. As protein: CASSVNSGYPGYTF.

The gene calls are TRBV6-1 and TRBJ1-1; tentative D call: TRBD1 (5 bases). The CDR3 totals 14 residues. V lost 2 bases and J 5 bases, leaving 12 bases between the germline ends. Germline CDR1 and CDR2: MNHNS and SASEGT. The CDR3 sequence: CASSESWGVTEAFF. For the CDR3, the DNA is TGTGCCAGCAGTGAAAGCTGGGGCGTGACTGAAGCTTTCTTT.